A selection of T cell receptor beta chains follows, all from one sample in a study of blood T cells in healthy people across ages. TCRdb called the 5' RACE reads again in MiXCR, with one record for every CDR3 protein. The sample yields under 2,000,000 distinct CDR3 sequences, about 50% seen once. Sequences were obtained from blood. All receptors derive from a woman in her thirties or forties in good health. CDR3s include the opening cysteine and the closing phenylalanine or tryptophan. Clone size is stated in some rows and not others, as once, few, many or a class when expanded.

clone size	J gene	V gene	CDR3 protein
NA	TRBJ2-7	TRBV7-2	CASSLAGDRYDSYEQYF
few	TRBJ2-5	TRBV7-2	CASREKQGGRETQYF
few	TRBJ2-7	TRBV6-5	CASSYSVTGASSYEQYF
NA	TRBJ2-1	TRBV9	CASSVVSTGLYNEQFF
few	TRBJ2-1	TRBV29-1	CSVEGSGGQGLTYNEQFF
NA	TRBJ2-7	TRBV6-2/TRBV6-3	CASRDRGLSYEQYF
NA	TRBJ2-1	TRBV10-3	CAISAVVYNEQFF
NA	TRBJ2-1	TRBV6-1	CASSPGQRDNEQFF
NA	TRBJ1-2	TRBV27	CASSRTGDNYGYTF
NA	TRBJ2-4	TRBV20-1	CSAREAGGSGKNSQYF
NA	TRBJ2-1	TRBV6-1	CASSGDPGSYNEQFF
NA	TRBJ2-1	TRBV20-1	CSTVEGQPNEQFF
NA	TRBJ2-1	TRBV5-1	CASSDFRDSYNEQFF